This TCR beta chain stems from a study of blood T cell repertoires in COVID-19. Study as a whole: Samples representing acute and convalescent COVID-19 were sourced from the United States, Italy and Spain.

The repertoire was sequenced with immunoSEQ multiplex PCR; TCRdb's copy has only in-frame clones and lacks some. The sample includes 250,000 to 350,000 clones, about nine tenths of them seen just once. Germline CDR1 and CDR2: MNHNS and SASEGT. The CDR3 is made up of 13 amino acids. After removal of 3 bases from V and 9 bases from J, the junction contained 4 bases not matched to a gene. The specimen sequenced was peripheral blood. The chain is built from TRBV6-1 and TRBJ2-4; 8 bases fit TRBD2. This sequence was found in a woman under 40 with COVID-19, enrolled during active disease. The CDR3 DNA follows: TGTGCCAGCAGTGAGAACGGGGGGGGCATTCAGTACTTC. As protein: CASSENGGGIQYF.